This T cell receptor beta chain was profiled in a study of blood T cell repertoires in COVID-19 (dated by TCRdb to about 2020). Background for the entire study: The collaborator samples originated in the United States, Italy and Spain and spanned the acute and convalescent phases of COVID-19. The repertoires were released in a freely available public database meant as a resource for research on the immune response to SARS-CoV-2. Where HLA class I and class II types were available, the types were taken from metadata supplied by the sample provider, not from assay-based typing. The material from the prospective study consisted of cDNA or gDNA derived from T cells, B-cell-depleted T cells, or PBMCs. Deeply sampled blood TCRbeta repertoires from subjects exposed to, actively infected with, or recovered from COVID-19 were included in the dataset. The samples were drawn from the first 160 participants of the ongoing ImmuneRACE study and from over a thousand subjects provided by 6 global collaborators. Nearly every sample came with metadata listing a de-identified subject ID, COVID-19 status, age in years and sex. The study at large found these results: Clinical and demographic metadata were provided uncurated, with the amount varying by source and participant.

Between the V and J ends, shortened by 5 bases and 2 bases respectively, the junction contains 6 bases. From the germline V gene, CDR1 is SNHLY and CDR2 is FYNNEI. Including the terminal cysteine and phenylalanine, the CDR3 comprises 13 residues. Only CDR3 DNA remains: 39 bases, in frame from the first base. Worth noting for this clone: This clone's antigen is unknown. The record has no base qualities; no much larger clone is one base away.

TCRbeta CDR3 regions were amplified from genomic DNA using the immunoSEQ Assay, a bias-controlled multiplex PCR. The paper's processing steps were these. The number of nucleated cells in each sample was estimated from the amplification of reference gene primers within the assay. Sequence reads were collapsed and filtered to measure the absolute abundance of every unique TCRbeta CDR3 rearrangement. Productive Simpson clonality was computed per sample as the square root of Simpson's diversity index over productive rearrangements. TCRdb re-hosts the immuneACCESS table, in-frame sequences only. Its copies lack some clones; in the studies checked, an unresolved V gene accounts for under half of them, and the cause for the rest is not known. The V and J calls and clone size come from that table; D and trimming were worked out from the DNA. This sample holds about 130,000 clones; almost 80% were observed only once. 10% to 11% of the sample comes from the top ten.

Another Seattle source contributed samples from volunteer blood donors who had recovered from COVID-19. Each collaborating institution followed its own protocols to collect whole blood in K2EDTA tubes. Collaborator samples were shipped for TCRbeta analysis as frozen whole blood, isolated PBMCs, or DNA extracted from either sample type. This receptor was identified in a man in his sixties who had recovered from COVID-19. The chain is assembled from TRBV2 and TRBJ2-2; no confident D gene assignment can be made. Sequencing was performed on peripheral blood. The nucleotide sequence reads as follows: TGTGCCAGCAGTAACAGAAACACCGGGGAGCTGTTTTTT. This translates into CASSNRNTGELFF.